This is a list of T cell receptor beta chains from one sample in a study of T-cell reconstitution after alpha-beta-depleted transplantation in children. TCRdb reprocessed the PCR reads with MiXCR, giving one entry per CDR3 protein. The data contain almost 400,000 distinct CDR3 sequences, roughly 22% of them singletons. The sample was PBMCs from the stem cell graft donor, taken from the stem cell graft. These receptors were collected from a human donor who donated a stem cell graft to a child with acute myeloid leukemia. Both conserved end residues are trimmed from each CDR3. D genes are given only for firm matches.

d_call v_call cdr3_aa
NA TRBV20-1 SARDLIKNTGELF
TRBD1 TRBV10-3 AIGQDYGYT
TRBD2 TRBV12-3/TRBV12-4 ASKRLAGGTGELF
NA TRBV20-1 SGTEQETQY
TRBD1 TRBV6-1 ASSPTGADYGYT
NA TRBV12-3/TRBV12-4 ASSLWSTEAF
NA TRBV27 ASSYRPGEVGYNEQF
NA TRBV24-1 ATSAVSGTDTQY
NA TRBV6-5 ASSYRLGQNTGELF
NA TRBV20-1 SARGASSSTDTQY
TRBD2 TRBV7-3 ASSLRLGTSGRSEQY
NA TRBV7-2 ASSFTGAMYEQY
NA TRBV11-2 ASSSGSYTGNKETQY
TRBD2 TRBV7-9 ASSLSGVVEQF